The 20 T cell receptor beta chains listed next were all sequenced from one sample in a study of T cells in Graves' hyperthyroidism and ophthalmopathy. The CDR3 regions of TCR beta were amplified from RNA transcripts. Carried out on the TCR CDR3, a first-round RT-PCR used the HTBI primer set. TCRdb re-called the multiplex PCR reads through MiXCR, storing one row per CDR3 protein. The sample yields a few hundred thousand distinct CDR3 sequences, roughly a sixth seen once. Specimen: blood. These receptors were taken from a woman between 25 and 40 years old with Graves' ophthalmopathy.

As concerns this clonotype: Since a much larger clone is just one base distant, this may be a read error. The V call is TRBV15, the J call TRBJ2-5; D is tentatively TRBD1 or TRBD2 (6 bases each). The end of the DNA fits TRBJ2-1 better, so the J call may be wrong. Germline CDR1 LNHNV, CDR2 YYDKDF (reference sequence). CDR3 length equals 13 residues. The CDR3 loop reads CATMRDIQETQFF. The CDR3 nucleotides are TGTGCCACCATGCGGGACATCCAAGAGACCCAGTTCTTC.

This clonotype was seen many times. The V call is TRBV6-2 or TRBV6-3, the J call TRBJ2-7; 9 nucleotides match TRBD1. The CDR3 is 20 residues long. Trimming at V came to 2 bases and at J to 0 bases, leaving 17 bases not matched to a gene. CDR1 is MNHEY and CDR2 is SVGEGT in the germline V gene. CDR3 loop: CASSYPTPGQGRQTSYEQYF. In DNA form, the CDR3 reads TGTGCCAGCAGTTACCCCACTCCGGGACAGGGACGACAAACCTCCTACGAGCAGTACTTC.

In its sample, this clonotype was seen many times. The chain uses TRBV9 and TRBJ2-5; maybe TRBD2 (6 bases). The CDR3 has 15 amino acids. Per germline, CDR1 SGDLS and CDR2 YYNGEE. Trimming took 3 bases from V and 4 from J, leaving 16 bases between them. The CDR3 coding sequence is TGTGCCAGCAGCGCAAACCCGGGAGCGGTAGAGACCCAGTACTTC. The encoded protein is CASSANPGAVETQYF.

Regarding this clonotype: The limits of the CDR3 on the DNA are not certain, so only TCRdb's listed CDR3 is given. This chain connects TRBV5-1 to TRBJ2-7; the table's D call, TRBD1, was not checked against the DNA. Inclusive of both ends, the CDR3 amounts to 21 amino acids. Germline lookup yields CDR1 SGHRS and CDR2 YFSETQ. This chain's CDR3 is CASSIYLCSVSRDSASYEQYF.

This rearrangement joins TRBV11-2 to TRBJ1-3; unclear D gene. This CDR3 region has 14 residues. V lost 2 bases to trimming and J lost 0 bases, with 5 bases between them. CDR1 is SGHAT, CDR2 FQNNGV, per germline. The CDR3 DNA reads TGTGCCAGCAGCTTATCTCGCTCTGGAAACACCATATATTTT. Encoded protein: CASSLSRSGNTIYF. The whole variable domain, remainder taken from reference TRBV11-2 and TRBJ1-3, is EAGVAQSPRYKIIEKRQSVAFWCNPISGHATLYWYQQILGQGPKLLIQFQNNGVVDDSQLPKDRFSAERLKGVDSTLKIQPAKLEDSAVYLCASSLSRSGNTIYFGEGSWLTVV.

This clonotype was seen only a few times. V is TRBV20-1 and J is TRBJ1-2; no clear D gene. V dropped 6 bases and J dropped 6 bases, with 29 bases sitting between them. The CDR3 sequence is 17 residues long. In germline, CDR1 is DFQATT, CDR2 SNEGSKA (reference sequence). CDR3 DNA sequence: TGCAGTGCCCCTCAGAGGGTCGGCGGAGCGAGGGATGATGGCTACACCTTC. Its translation: CSAPQRVGGARDDGYTF.

A few counts support this clonotype. The chain's CDR3 is CASRPQVEDTQYF. DNA for the CDR3: TGTGCCAGCAGGCCCCAAGTTGAGGATACGCAGTATTTT. J is TRBJ2-3 and V is TRBV28, with unresolved D. The CDR3 has 13 residues. CDR1 is MDHEN, CDR2 SYDVKM, per germline. V was trimmed by 6 bases and J by 6 bases, leaving 13 bases between them.

J is TRBJ2-1 and V is TRBV20-1; 11 nucleotides align to TRBD2. J gave up 7 bases and V 6 bases, and 14 bases lay outside the gene matches. There are 16 residues in the CDR3. Germline V gives CDR1 DFQATT, CDR2 SNEGSKA (reference sequence). The CDR3 loop is CSATAGTSGFENEQFF. CDR3 in DNA: TGCAGTGCAACGGCCGGGACTAGCGGATTTGAGAATGAGCAGTTCTTC.

There are a few counts of this clonotype. CDR3 amino acids: CASSLQGLAGIEQFF. In DNA form, the CDR3 reads TGTGCCAGCAGCTTACAGGGACTAGCGGGGATTGAGCAGTTCTTC. The chain employs TRBV7-2 and TRBJ2-1, with 13 bases that match TRBD2. The CDR3 extends over 15 amino acids. The V and J ends lost 2 bases and 9 bases, in that order; junction bases with no gene match: 4. Germline lookup yields CDR1 SGHTA and CDR2 FQGNSA.

V is TRBV12-3 or TRBV12-4 and J is TRBJ2-7; D perhaps matches TRBD1 (6 bases). V shed 4 bases and J shed 2 bases, with 12 bases lying between them. The CDR3 has 14 amino acids. CDR3 in DNA: TGTGCCAGCAGTTATGGGACACCTACCTACGAGCAGTACTTC. Protein: CASSYGTPTYEQYF.

The V gene is TRBV11-2, the J gene TRBJ2-1; 7 nucleotides align to TRBD2. The V and J ends lost 3 bases and 5 bases, in that order; junction bases with no gene match: 7. Germline V gene data show CDR1 as SGHAT and CDR2 as FQNNGV. The CDR3 is made up of 15 amino acids. The CDR3 DNA reads TGTGCCAGCAGCTTCGTCGGGAGGACCCACAATGAGCAGTTCTTC. Translated: CASSFVGRTHNEQFF.

This clonotype has more than one count but fewer than ten. V is TRBV5-1 and J is TRBJ2-7; possible D gene TRBD2, 5 bases. Germline-derived CDR1 and CDR2 are SGHRS and YFSETQ. The CDR3 extends over 11 amino acids. V lost 4 bases to trimming and J lost 9 bases, with 11 bases between them. CDR3 region: CASSRGPVQYF. The CDR3 bases are TGCGCCAGCAGCCGCGGGCCGGTGCAGTACTTC.

This clonotype was found many times. This sequence joins TRBV5-6 and TRBJ1-1; D is ambiguous. CDR3 length equals 14 residues. CDR1 is SGHDT, CDR2 YYEEEE, per germline. V was clipped by 0 bases and J by 3 bases, with 9 bases between them. This CDR3 reads CASSLDGLDTEAFF. The DNA for the CDR3 is TGTGCCAGCAGCTTGGACGGCCTTGACACTGAAGCTTTCTTT. The whole variable domain, remainder taken from reference TRBV5-6 and TRBJ1-1, is DAGVTQSPTHLIKTRGQQVTLRCSPKSGHDTVSWYQQALGQGPQFIFQYYEEEERQRGNFPDRFSGHQFPNYSSELNVNALLLGDSALYLCASSLDGLDTEAFFGQGTRLTVV.

The chain has TRBV2 and TRBJ1-4; the D is unclear. From germline, CDR1 is SNHLY and CDR2 FYNNEI. This CDR3 has 15 residues. V lost 3 bases, J lost 3 bases, and 11 bases lay in between. Written as DNA, the CDR3 is TGTGCCAGCAGTGATGCATGGGGAGCTAATGAAAAACTGTTTTTT. It codes for CASSDAWGANEKLFF.

This clonotype was seen repeatedly, ten times or more. CDR3 DNA sequence: TGTGCCAGCAGCTTACTTCCTAGCGGGAGCCATGAGCAGTTCTTC. The encoded protein is CASSLLPSGSHEQFF. The V call is TRBV7-9, the J call TRBJ2-1; 10 nucleotides line up with TRBD2. The CDR3 has 15 amino acids. J gave up 8 bases and V 2 bases, and 6 bases lay outside the gene matches. Per germline, CDR1 SEHNR and CDR2 FQNEAQ (reference sequence).

The V gene is TRBV6-2 or TRBV6-3, the J gene TRBJ2-2; TRBD2 matches 7 bases. The trim removed 8 bases at V and 5 bases at J, leaving 5 bases unmatched. CDR3 length equals 13 residues. The germline gives CDR1 MNHEY, CDR2 SVGEGT. The CDR3 nucleotides are TGTGCCAGCTTCGAACTAGCGACCGGGGAGCTGTTTTTT. Protein sequence: CASFELATGELFF.

This clonotype was observed many times. The rearrangement uses TRBV6-5 and TRBJ1-1; D is unclear. This CDR3 spans 13 amino acids. V gave up 0 bases and J gave up 6 bases, with 8 bases separating them. Germline-derived CDR1 and CDR2 are MNHEY and SVGAGI. CDR3 in amino acids: CASSYSNRAEAFF. The DNA for the CDR3 is TGTGCCAGCAGTTACTCGAACCGGGCTGAAGCTTTCTTT.

V is TRBV24-1 and J is TRBJ2-2; D is perhaps TRBD2 (7 bases). There are 16 residues in the CDR3. Trimming left V 3 bases short and J 6 bases short, with 16 bases between. Per germline, CDR1 KGHDR and CDR2 SFDVKD. CDR3 region: CATSDMGGRSPGELFF. The CDR3 bases are TGTGCCACCAGTGATATGGGGGGGCGCAGTCCCGGGGAGCTGTTTTTT.

This clonotype was seen many times. The chain combines TRBV5-5 with TRBJ2-5; TRBD2 aligns across 7 bases. The CDR3 is 14 amino acids. V dropped 5 bases and J dropped 0; count of bases not matched to a gene: 4. The V gene's germline CDR1 is SGHKS and CDR2 YYEKEE (reference sequence). CDR3 coding DNA: TGTGCCAGCAGGACGGCGGGAGACCAAGAGACCCAGTACTTC. It is translated as CASRTAGDQETQYF.

The chain combines TRBV20-1 with TRBJ1-1; tentatively, D is TRBD1 (5 bases). This CDR3 spans 12 amino acids. Germline-derived CDR1 and CDR2 are DFQATT and SNEGSKA (reference sequence). Trimming pared 6 bases from V and 2 bases from J, leaving 10 bases between. The CDR3 loop is CSARQINTEAFF. CDR3 in DNA: TGCAGTGCAAGACAGATCAACACTGAAGCTTTCTTT.